The 19 T cell receptor beta chains in this list originate from one sample, sequenced in a study of blood T cell repertoires in COVID-19. The method was immunoSEQ multiplex PCR; TCRdb's version includes in-frame clones alone and lacks a portion of them. The table lists 250,000 to 350,000 clones, approximately 91% of them singletons, with 0.9% to 1% in the top ten. What was sequenced was peripheral blood. All receptors derive from a middle-aged woman who had recovered from COVID-19.

This clone was recorded once. This rearrangement joins TRBV29-1 to TRBJ2-2; 8 bases are shared with TRBD1. The CDR3 length is 14 residues. Germline V gives CDR1 SQVTM, CDR2 ANQGSEA. J gave up 5 bases and V 7 bases, and 9 bases lay outside the gene matches. CDR3 region: CSAWTGPGTGELFF. CDR3 in DNA: TGCAGCGCCTGGACAGGGCCGGGGACCGGGGAGCTGTTTTTT.

The chain uses TRBV27 and TRBJ1-1; 7 bases are shared with TRBD1. The CDR3 is 15 residues long. The V gene's germline CDR1 is MNHEY and CDR2 SMNVEV (reference sequence). J gave up 1 base and V 2 bases, and 4 bases lay outside the gene matches. The CDR3 DNA is TGTGCCAGCAGTTTAGGAGCAGGGGGGAACACTGAAGCTTTCTTT. Encoded protein: CASSLGAGGNTEAFF.

The chain couples TRBV7-9 to TRBJ1-4; 8 nucleotides agree with TRBD1. The germline V gene encodes CDR1 SEHNR and CDR2 FQNEAQ (reference sequence). CDR3 length equals 19 residues. The V segment lost 2 bases and the J segment 0 bases; nucleotides outside the gene matches: 11. The CDR3 spells CASSLHRDRTLPTNEKLFF. DNA of the CDR3: TGTGCCAGCAGCTTACACCGGGACAGGACGCTTCCAACTAATGAAAAACTGTTTTTT.

Only one count was recorded for this clone. The rearrangement uses TRBV5-1 and TRBJ2-6; 9 nucleotides agree with TRBD2. Germline V gene data show CDR1 as SGHRS and CDR2 as YFSETQ. J lost 0 bases, V lost 1 base, and 5 bases had no gene match. CDR3 length equals 18 residues. The CDR3 spells CASSLQLAGLSGANVLTF. The CDR3 DNA reads TGCGCCAGCAGCTTGCAACTAGCGGGCCTCTCTGGGGCCAACGTCCTGACTTTC.

The table lists this clone with a few counts. The V and J genes are TRBV5-1 and TRBJ2-1; 8 bases are shared with TRBD2. Unmatched junction bases numbered 4, after V lost 5 bases and J lost 0 bases. Germline V lookup: CDR1 SGHRS, CDR2 YFSETQ. CDR3 size: 15 residues. The CDR3 nucleotides read TGCGCCAGCAGATTTAGCGGGAACTCCTACAATGAGCAGTTCTTC. It translates to CASRFSGNSYNEQFF.

The chain employs TRBV28 and TRBJ1-3; 9 bases agree with TRBD1. CDR3 length: 16 residues. V was clipped by 6 bases and J by 7 bases; unmatched bases: 13. The V gene's germline CDR1 is MDHEN and CDR2 SYDVKM. DNA for the CDR3: TGTGCCAGCAGGCCTCCCGGACAGGGGACGGGGAACACCATATATTTT. Its translation: CASRPPGQGTGNTIYF.

The V and J genes are TRBV6-4 and TRBJ1-4, with 10 bases identical to TRBD1. This CDR3 comprises 15 residues. V was pared by 2 bases and J by 6 bases, with 3 bases of the junction left unmatched. The germline V gene has CDR1 MRHNA and CDR2 SNTAGT. CDR3 in DNA: TGTGCCAGCAGTGACCGGGACAGGGGTTATGAAAAACTGTTTTTT. It translates to CASSDRDRGYEKLFF.

This chain connects TRBV28 to TRBJ1-5; D perhaps matches TRBD1 (6 bases). Trimming pared 2 bases from V and 11 bases from J, leaving 16 bases between. From germline, CDR1 is MDHEN and CDR2 SYDVKM. The CDR3 totals 14 residues. CDR3 sequence reads: CASSLVGGARAQHF. CDR3 DNA sequence: TGTGCCAGCAGTTTAGTTGGGGGGGCGAGGGCCCAGCATTTT. The whole variable domain, remainder taken from reference TRBV28 and TRBJ1-5, is DVKVTQSSRYLVKRTGEKVFLECVQDMDHENMFWYRQDPGLGLRLIYFSYDVKMKEKGDIPEGYSVSREKKERFSLILESASTNQTSMYLCASSLVGGARAQHFGDGTRLSIL.

The DNA for the CDR3 is TGTGCCAGAAGCCCGGGACTAGCGGGAGGGCCGATGCGCGCAGATACGCAGTATTTT. Translated: CARSPGLAGGPMRADTQYF. This chain joins TRBV5-3 and TRBJ2-3, with 16 bases fitting TRBD2. TRBV5-3 falls under the ORF class, with uncertain function. The J segment lost 4 bases and the V segment lost 4 bases, leaving 12 bases of the junction unmatched. There are 19 residues in the CDR3.

The chain combines TRBV5-4 with TRBJ2-2; 10 positions match TRBD2. With 5 bases clipped from V and 7 bases from J, the junction kept 8 bases outside the gene matches. This CDR3 has 15 residues. Germline loops: CDR1 SGHNT, CDR2 YYREEE (reference sequence). This CDR3 is CASRQREGRDGELFF. The DNA for the CDR3 is TGTGCCAGCAGACAGCGGGAGGGCCGAGACGGGGAGCTGTTTTTT.

The chain links TRBV5-6 to TRBJ1-6; D unresolved. The V and J ends lost 0 bases and 9 bases respectively, with 4 bases between them. The CDR3 has 12 amino acids. Per the germline V gene, CDR1 is SGHDT and CDR2 is YYEEEE. DNA for the CDR3: TGTGCCAGCAGCTTGGACGGTTCACCCCTCCACTTT. Its translation is CASSLDGSPLHF. The full variable domain, in which reference TRBV5-6 and TRBJ1-6 provide the parts outside the CDR3, is DAGVTQSPTHLIKTRGQQVTLRCSPKSGHDTVSWYQQALGQGPQFIFQYYEEEERQRGNFPDRFSGHQFPNYSSELNVNALLLGDSALYLCASSLDGSPLHFGNGTRLTVT.

V usage is TRBV7-3 and J usage is TRBJ2-5; TRBD1 aligns across 9 bases. Germline lookup yields CDR1 SGHTA and CDR2 FQGTGA. The ends lost 5 bases at V and 2 bases at J; junction bases unmatched: 6. The CDR3 is 15 amino acids. In DNA, the CDR3 is TGTGCCAGCAGCAGACAGGGGGATAATCAAGAGACCCAGTACTTC. Translated, it gives CASSRQGDNQETQYF.

The V gene is TRBV7-3, the J gene TRBJ2-5, with D perhaps TRBD1 (6 bases). This CDR3 has 13 amino acids. Germline V gene sequence: CDR1 SGHTA, CDR2 FQGTGA. The V gene lost 5 bases and the J gene lost 1 base, with 8 bases spanning the gap. The CDR3 sequence is CASSQQGQETQYF. The CDR3 region has the DNA TGTGCCAGCAGCCAACAGGGCCAAGAGACCCAGTACTTC.

The chain carries TRBV11-2 and TRBJ1-5; D is uncertain. Trimming shortened V by 1 base and J by 9 bases, and 10 bases separated the two germline ends. Germline V gene sequence: CDR1 SGHAT, CDR2 FQNNGV. This CDR3 spans 13 amino acids. The DNA of the CDR3 is TGTGCCAGCAGCTTAGGGTCGTCAGGGCCCCAGCATTTT. The encoded protein is CASSLGSSGPQHF.

The chain combines TRBV7-9 with TRBJ2-7; D gene uncertain. Germline CDR1 is SEHNR and CDR2 is FQNEAQ (reference sequence). Trimming shortened V by 7 bases and J by 1 base, and 17 bases separated the two germline ends. The CDR3 runs to 15 residues. The CDR3 spells CASTIHEAGSYEQYF. CDR3 coding DNA: TGTGCCAGCACCATTCACGAGGCTGGGTCCTACGAGCAGTACTTC.

On this clone: The missing conserved phenylalanine or tryptophan at the end of this CDR3 makes a read error likely. The DNA is left out, because the CDR3 cannot be placed on it with certainty; the CDR3 is given as TCRdb lists it. The gene calls are TRBV23-1 and TRBJ1-1; the table names TRBD1, a call not compared with the DNA. TRBV23-1 qualifies as an ORF whose function is uncertain. The CDR3 is 15 residues long, ends included. CDR3 in amino acids: CASSHLVGQGKGGWI.

The chain links TRBV28 to TRBJ1-5; 9 bases line up with TRBD1. CDR1 MDHEN and CDR2 SYDVKM come from the germline V gene. The CDR3 extends over 15 amino acids. V dropped 6 bases and J dropped 3; count of bases not matched to a gene: 6. The CDR3 DNA follows: TGTGCCAGCAGCCTCGGACAGGGGATCAATCAGCCCCAGCATTTT. Translated: CASSLGQGINQPQHF.

The chain is built from TRBV5-6 and TRBJ1-4; D may be TRBD1 (6 bases). V lost 3 bases and J lost 6, with 15 bases in between. The CDR3 consists of 15 residues. Germline CDR1 and CDR2: SGHDT and YYEEEE. The CDR3 here is CASSSSGEGDEKLFF. Written as DNA, the CDR3 is TGTGCCAGCAGCTCCTCAGGGGAAGGTGATGAAAAACTGTTTTTT.

This chain's CDR3 is CASSESGGRSYEQYF. CDR3 DNA: TGTGCCAGCAGTGAGTCAGGGGGTCGCTCCTACGAGCAGTACTTC. The genes are TRBV25-1 and TRBJ2-7; 7 positions agree with TRBD1. This CDR3 is built from 15 residues. Looked up from germline, CDR1 is MGHDK and CDR2 is SYGVNS. V was clipped by 3 bases and J by 0 bases; unmatched bases: 5.